The 31 T cell receptor beta chains listed next were all sequenced from one sample in a study of T cell responses to AZD1222 COVID-19 vaccine. Generated by immunoSEQ multiplex PCR, the TCRdb table keeps only in-frame clones and is missing some. The table lists over 100,000 clones, approximately 90% of them singletons, with approximately 20% in the top ten. The specimen was peripheral blood, collected on day 0 of AZD1222 vaccination. Receptor source: an adult in good health.

Worth noting for this clone: Other nucleotide sequences in the sample specify the same CDR3. This chain uses TRBV12-3 or TRBV12-4 with TRBJ1-5, with D perhaps matching TRBD1 (5 bases). This CDR3 contains 13 residues. Trimming removed 3 bases at V and 6 bases at J, with 9 bases between. CDR3 DNA sequence: TGTGCCAGCAGTTTTCCGGGGGTTCAGCCCCAGCATTTT. This translates into CASSFPGVQPQHF.

This clone has only one observation. The chain employs TRBV5-1 and TRBJ1-1; TRBD1 matches at 8 bases. Losses at the gene ends were 2 bases for V and 7 bases for J; bases not matched to a gene: 7. The CDR3 spans 14 residues. The germline CDR1 and CDR2 sequences are SGHRS and YFSETQ. This CDR3 reads CASSFLGQGVEAFF. Here the CDR3 DNA reads TGCGCCAGCAGCTTCCTAGGACAGGGTGTTGAAGCTTTCTTT.

The V gene is TRBV19, the J gene TRBJ2-2; perhaps TRBD1 as D (6 bases). CDR1 and CDR2 (germline): LNHDA, SQIVND (reference sequence). This CDR3 contains 14 residues. V shed 6 bases and J shed 7 bases, with 15 bases lying between them. CDR3 DNA: TGTGCCAGTAGGACAGGTTCGACCGGCGGGGAGCTGTTTTTT. It yields the protein CASRTGSTGGELFF.

This chain uses TRBV7-2 with TRBJ2-1; D may be TRBD1 (6 bases). V was clipped by 7 bases and J by 2 bases, with 12 bases between them. Germline loops: CDR1 SGHTA, CDR2 FQGNSA. The CDR3 is 14 residues long. The CDR3 sequence: CASNPRGAYNEQFF. The DNA for the CDR3 is TGTGCCAGCAATCCCAGGGGAGCCTACAATGAGCAGTTCTTC.

The V gene is TRBV5-6, the J gene TRBJ2-5; no reliable D call. V lost 0 bases, J lost 5 bases, and 2 bases lay in between. This CDR3 is 11 amino acids long. The germline gives CDR1 SGHDT, CDR2 YYEEEE. The DNA for the CDR3 is TGTGCCAGCAGCTTGGATGAGACCCAGTACTTC. Its translation is CASSLDETQYF.

Regarding this clone: One end of the junction does not line up with germline, which may come from a read error. J is TRBJ1-5 and V is TRBV2; D unclear. This CDR3 contains 14 residues. Looked up from germline, CDR1 is SNHLY and CDR2 is FYNNEI. DNA for the CDR3: TGTGCCAGCAGTGGGAATCTGGGTTATCAGCTCCAGCATTTT. It yields the protein CASSGNLGYQLQHF.

The chain joins TRBV11-1 to TRBJ1-1; 8 bases are a match to TRBD1. Unmatched junction bases numbered 10, after V lost 6 bases and J lost 7 bases. The length of the CDR3 is 14 residues. Germline V gene lookup returns CDR1 SGHAT and CDR2 FQDESV (reference sequence). The CDR3: CASRSQGAQGEAFF. CDR3 nucleotides: TGTGCCAGCAGATCGCAGGGGGCGCAGGGTGAAGCTTTCTTT. The full variable domain, completed using reference TRBV11-1 and TRBJ1-1, is EAEVAQSPRYKITEKSQAVAFWCDPISGHATLYWYRQILGQGPELLVQFQDESVVDDSQLPKDRFSAERLKGVDSTLKIQPAELGDSAMYLCASRSQGAQGEAFFGQGTRLTVV.

The V and J genes are TRBV19 and TRBJ1-3; 8 bases line up with TRBD1. Per germline, CDR1 LNHDA and CDR2 SQIVND (reference sequence). V lost 4 bases to trimming and J lost 0 bases; unmatched junction nucleotides: 8. The CDR3 is 17 amino acids. CDR3 sequence (DNA): TGTGCCAGTAGTAGTCCGGGACAGGCGATCTCTGGAAACACCATATATTTT. Its translation: CASSSPGQAISGNTIYF.

V and J are TRBV4-3 and TRBJ1-6; D may be TRBD1 (5 bases). The germline V and J ends were trimmed by 0 bases and 7 bases, with 10 bases remaining between them. The CDR3 runs 15 residues. Germline CDR1 is LGHNA and CDR2 is YSLEER. CDR3: CASSQDEDKNSPLHF. The CDR3 DNA is TGCGCCAGCAGCCAAGATGAGGACAAGAATTCACCCCTCCACTTT.

The J gene is TRBJ2-1, the V gene TRBV7-2, with D tentatively TRBD1 (5 bases). In germline, CDR1 is SGHTA, CDR2 FQGNSA. This CDR3 is 14 amino acids long. The germline V and J ends were trimmed by 5 bases and 1 base, with 9 bases remaining between them. The CDR3 DNA sequence: TGTGCCAGCAGCCCAGGGATATCCTACAATGAGCAGTTCTTC. Encoded protein: CASSPGISYNEQFF. Full variable domain (missing parts from reference TRBV7-2 and TRBJ2-1): GAGVSQSPSNKVTEKGKDVELRCDPISGHTALYWYRQSLGQGLEFLIYFQGNSAPDKSGLPSDRFSAERTGGSVSTLTIQRTQQEDSAVYLCASSPGISYNEQFFGPGTRLTVL.

Only one count was recorded for this clone. CDR3 bases: TGTGCCAGCACCCTAGGACGTCGGAATGAGCAGTTCTTC. Its protein is CASTLGRRNEQFF. The rearrangement uses TRBV7-2 and TRBJ2-1, with D unclear. CDR3 length: 13 amino acids. In germline, CDR1 is SGHTA, CDR2 FQGNSA. V lost 7 bases, J lost 7 bases, and 14 bases lay in between.

About this clone itself: Other DNA sequences from this sample encode an identical CDR3 as well. In DNA form, the CDR3 reads TGTGCCAGCAGCGTAGATACCGATACGCAGTATTTT. It encodes CASSVDTDTQYF. The chain carries TRBV9 and TRBJ2-3; no firm D call. The V end lost 0 bases, the J end lost 6 bases, and 5 bases lay between the germline ends. CDR1 SGDLS and CDR2 YYNGEE come from the germline V gene. This CDR3 contains 12 residues.

The chain recombines TRBV4-3 with TRBJ2-1; 8 bases map to TRBD2. Germline trimming cut 0 bases from V and 6 bases from J; bases unmatched to any gene: 7. The CDR3 sequence is 16 residues long. The germline CDR1 and CDR2 sequences are LGHNA and YSLEER. The CDR3 loop is CASSQDQAGALNEQFF. For the CDR3, the DNA is TGCGCCAGCAGCCAAGATCAAGCGGGGGCCCTCAATGAGCAGTTCTTC.

The chain employs TRBV6-6 and TRBJ2-5, with TRBD2 matching 11 bases. Trimming took 8 bases from V and 7 from J; bases not matched to a gene: 6. Germline CDR1 MNHNY, CDR2 SVGAGI (reference sequence). This CDR3 is built from 13 residues. CDR3 protein: CASVPSGGLTQYF. CDR3 DNA sequence: TGTGCCAGCGTGCCTAGCGGGGGGCTGACCCAGTACTTC.

This clone was observed a handful of times. The chain uses TRBV10-1 and TRBJ2-3; 9 bases are shared with TRBD2. J lost 2 bases, V lost 5 bases, and 14 bases had no gene match. This CDR3 is 18 amino acids long. CDR1 and CDR2 (germline): WNHNN, SYGVQD (reference sequence). CDR3 sequence (DNA): TGCGCCAGCAGTCCCCCGAGCGGGGGGCCGATCCTCACAGATACGCAGTATTTT. It yields the protein CASSPPSGGPILTDTQYF.

Here the CDR3 reads CASSFSRDNSYGYTF. In nucleotides, the CDR3 is TGTGCCAGCAGCTTCAGTCGGGACAACTCCTATGGCTACACCTTC. The V call is TRBV11-2, the J call TRBJ1-2, with TRBD1 as a possible D gene (6 bases). Germline lookup yields CDR1 SGHAT and CDR2 FQNNGV. The germline V and J ends were trimmed by 3 bases and 4 bases, with 15 bases remaining between them. This CDR3 region has 15 residues.

The genes are TRBV3-1 (or the pseudogene TRBV3-2) and TRBJ1-6, with a weak D call TRBD1 (5 bases). V lost 1 base and J lost 4, with 8 bases in between. The CDR3 is 15 residues long. Germline lookup yields CDR1 LGHDT and CDR2 YNNKEL (reference sequence). CDR3 nucleotides: TGTGCCAGCAGCCAAGGACAGACTTATAATTCACCCCTCCACTTT. The encoded protein is CASSQGQTYNSPLHF.

The rearrangement links TRBV4-3 to TRBJ2-7; 12 bases agree with TRBD2. Germline CDR1 is LGHNA and CDR2 is YSLEER. The V gene end was trimmed by 4 bases and the J gene end by 2 bases; junction bases not matched to a gene: 6. CDR3 length: 16 amino acids. The CDR3 here is CASSLSTSGGPYEQYF. The CDR3, as DNA: TGCGCCAGCAGCCTATCGACTAGCGGGGGCCCCTACGAGCAGTACTTC.

This clone has a handful of counts. The V call is TRBV6-1, the J call TRBJ2-3; D unclear. With 7 bases removed from V and 2 bases from J, the gap between germline ends came to 10 bases. The CDR3 spans 13 residues. Germline assignment: CDR1 MNHNS and CDR2 SASEGT. CDR3: CASMVAHTDTQYF. The CDR3 coding sequence is TGTGCCAGCATGGTTGCCCACACAGATACGCAGTATTTT.

The J gene is TRBJ2-3, the V gene TRBV2; unclear D gene. Per germline, CDR1 SNHLY and CDR2 FYNNEI. There are 14 residues in the CDR3. Trimming left V 4 bases short and J 2 bases short, with 10 bases between. The CDR3 reads CASSGRVATDTQYF. The CDR3 region has the DNA TGTGCCAGCAGTGGTCGGGTAGCCACAGATACGCAGTATTTT.

The genes are TRBV11-2 and TRBJ1-2; TRBD1 agrees at 12 bases. Losses at the gene ends were 5 bases for V and 8 bases for J; bases not matched to a gene: 9. Germline loops: CDR1 SGHAT, CDR2 FQNNGV. CDR3 length: 15 amino acids. The CDR3 DNA is TGTGCCAGCAGCCAGGGGACAGGGGGCATGTTCGGCTACACCTTC. Translated, it gives CASSQGTGGMFGYTF.

The chain is built from TRBV5-1 and TRBJ2-6; D ambiguous. The CDR3 extends over 17 amino acids. CDR1 is SGHRS and CDR2 is YFSETQ in the germline V gene. The V end was cut by 1 base, the J end by 0 bases, with 11 bases between. CDR3 sequence: CASSLRSQSSGANVLTF. CDR3 sequence (DNA): TGCGCCAGCAGCTTGCGGTCCCAAAGCTCTGGGGCCAACGTCCTGACTTTC. Full variable domain (outside the CDR3, taken from reference TRBV5-1 and TRBJ2-6): KAGVTQTPRYLIKTRGQQVTLSCSPISGHRSVSWYQQTPGQGLQFLFEYFSETQRNKGNFPGRFSGRQFSNSRSEMNVSTLELGDSALYLCASSLRSQSSGANVLTFGAGSRLTVL.

The chain employs TRBV9 and TRBJ2-1; D possibly corresponds to TRBD1 (6 bases). The CDR3 has 14 residues. Germline V gene data show CDR1 as SGDLS and CDR2 as YYNGEE. V lost 4 bases to trimming and J lost 6 bases, with 14 bases between them. DNA for the CDR3: TGTGCCAGCAGCACGAGCACAGGGATCAATGAGCAGTTCTTC. This sequence encodes CASSTSTGINEQFF. The full variable domain, its missing parts supplied by reference TRBV9 and TRBJ2-1, is DSGVTQTPKHLITATGQRVTLRCSPRSGDLSVYWYQQSLDQGLQFLIQYYNGEERAKGNILERFSAQQFPDLHSELNLSSLELGDSALYFCASSTSTGINEQFFGPGTRLTVL.

The chain employs TRBV5-4 and TRBJ1-1; tentatively, D is TRBD1 (6 bases). V was trimmed by 4 bases and J by 5 bases, leaving 21 bases between them. The CDR3 has 16 amino acids. Germline V lookup: CDR1 SGHNT, CDR2 YYREEE (reference sequence). CDR3 DNA sequence: TGTGCCAGCAGCCCGGGGGGGAGAGGTGACAGGACTGAAGCTTTCTTT. Translating gives CASSPGGRGDRTEAFF. Supplemented by reference TRBV5-4 and TRBJ1-1, the full variable domain reads ETGVTQSPTHLIKTRGQQVTLRCSSQSGHNTVSWYQQALGQGPQFIFQYYREEENGRGNFPPRFSGLQFPNYSSELNVNALELDDSALYLCASSPGGRGDRTEAFFGQGTRLTVV.

The chain is built from TRBV9 and TRBJ2-1, with D perhaps matching TRBD1 or TRBD2 (7 bases each). CDR1 is SGDLS, CDR2 YYNGEE, per germline. The CDR3 runs to 16 residues. The V end lost 4 bases, the J end lost 1 base, and 15 bases lay between the germline ends. CDR3 protein: CASSPGGTVSYNEQFF. The CDR3 nucleotides are TGTGCCAGCAGCCCCGGGGGGACAGTTTCCTACAATGAGCAGTTCTTC.

CDR3 in DNA: TGTGCCAGCAGTTTTTTTCCGGGACAGCCCCAGCATTTT. As protein: CASSFFPGQPQHF. This chain joins TRBV12-3 or TRBV12-4 and TRBJ1-5; no definite D call. The CDR3 length is 13 residues. Trimming removed 3 bases from V and 7 bases from J, with 10 bases in between.

This rearrangement joins TRBV6-2 or TRBV6-3 to TRBJ2-7, with a tentative D call TRBD1 (5 bases). The CDR3 extends over 14 amino acids. Trimming removed 1 base at V and 4 bases at J, with 11 bases between. From germline, CDR1 is MNHEY and CDR2 SVGEGT. The DNA of the CDR3 is TGTGCCAGCAGTTACTTCCCGGACACTTACGAGCAGTACTTC. Protein product: CASSYFPDTYEQYF.

This chain links TRBV6-2 or TRBV6-3 with TRBJ1-1; D possibly corresponds to TRBD1 (6 bases). The CDR3 spans 15 residues. Germline V gene sequence: CDR1 MNHEY, CDR2 SVGEGT. V dropped 5 bases and J dropped 1 base, with 14 bases sitting between them. The CDR3 protein is CASSPRRTANTEAFF. The CDR3 DNA reads TGTGCCAGCAGTCCCCGAAGGACAGCGAACACTGAAGCTTTCTTT.

This CDR3 is CASSSLDRVTDTQYF. Written as DNA, the CDR3 is TGTGCCAGCAGCTCGCTGGACAGGGTAACAGATACGCAGTATTTT. The chain joins TRBV7-2 to TRBJ2-3; 8 positions agree with TRBD1. Germline CDR1 SGHTA, CDR2 FQGNSA. Trimming removed 4 bases from V and 3 bases from J; junction bases left unmatched: 6. CDR3 length equals 15 residues.

The V call is TRBV6-2 or TRBV6-3, the J call TRBJ2-7; tentatively, D is TRBD1 (6 bases). The V gene lost 5 bases and the J gene lost 6 bases, with 14 bases spanning the gap. Germline CDR1 MNHEY, CDR2 SVGEGT. The CDR3 runs 13 residues. CDR3 in amino acids: CASSPRQDGEQYF. CDR3 sequence (DNA): TGTGCCAGCAGTCCCCGACAGGACGGCGAGCAGTACTTC.

The V and J genes are TRBV7-2 and TRBJ1-2, with TRBD1 identical over 7 bases. CDR1 SGHTA and CDR2 FQGNSA come from the germline V gene. CDR3 length equals 15 residues. With V trimmed by 9 bases and J by 7 bases, 17 bases remained unmatched. The CDR3 DNA is TGTGCCAGTAGACTGACAGGGCGAACCTCTGGTGGCTACACCTTC. Its translation is CASRLTGRTSGGYTF.